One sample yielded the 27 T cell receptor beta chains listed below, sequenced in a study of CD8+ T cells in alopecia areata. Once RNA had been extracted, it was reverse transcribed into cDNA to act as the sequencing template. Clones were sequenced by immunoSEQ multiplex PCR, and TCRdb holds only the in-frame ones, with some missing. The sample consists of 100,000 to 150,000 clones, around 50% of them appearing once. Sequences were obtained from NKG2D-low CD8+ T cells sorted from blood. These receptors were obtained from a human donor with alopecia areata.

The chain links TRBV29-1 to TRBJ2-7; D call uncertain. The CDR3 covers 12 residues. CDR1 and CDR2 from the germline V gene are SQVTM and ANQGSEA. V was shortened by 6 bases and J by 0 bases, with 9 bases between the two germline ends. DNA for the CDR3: TGCAGCGTCATGGGCGGCTCCTACGAGCAGTACTTC. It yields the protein CSVMGGSYEQYF.

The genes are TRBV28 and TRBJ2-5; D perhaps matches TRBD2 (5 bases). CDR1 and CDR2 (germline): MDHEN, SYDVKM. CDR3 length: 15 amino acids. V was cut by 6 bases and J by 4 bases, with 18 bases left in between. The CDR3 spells CASSRPAEVPETQYF. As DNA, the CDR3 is TGTGCCAGCAGCCGACCGGCGGAGGTTCCAGAGACCCAGTACTTC.

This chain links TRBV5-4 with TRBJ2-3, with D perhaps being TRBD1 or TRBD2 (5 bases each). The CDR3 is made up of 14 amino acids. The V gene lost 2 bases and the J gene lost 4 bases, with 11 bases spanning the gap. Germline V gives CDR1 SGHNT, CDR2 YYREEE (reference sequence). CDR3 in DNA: TGTGCCAGCAGCTTCGGGGCATTGGCAGATACGCAGTATTTT. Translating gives CASSFGALADTQYF.

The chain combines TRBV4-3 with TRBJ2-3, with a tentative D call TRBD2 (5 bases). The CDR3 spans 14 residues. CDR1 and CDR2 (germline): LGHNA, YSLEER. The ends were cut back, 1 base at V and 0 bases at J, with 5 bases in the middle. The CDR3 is CASSQGGSTDTQYF. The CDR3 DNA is TGCGCCAGCAGCCAAGGCGGGAGCACAGATACGCAGTATTTT.

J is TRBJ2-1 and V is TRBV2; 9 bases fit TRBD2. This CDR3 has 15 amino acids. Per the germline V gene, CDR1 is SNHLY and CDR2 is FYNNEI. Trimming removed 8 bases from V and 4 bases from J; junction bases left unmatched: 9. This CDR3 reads CASPASGKSYNEQFF. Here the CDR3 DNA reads TGTGCCAGCCCGGCTAGCGGGAAATCGTACAATGAGCAGTTCTTC. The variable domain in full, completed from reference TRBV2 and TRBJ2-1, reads EPEVTQTPSHQVTQMGQEVILRCVPISNHLYFYWYRQILGQKVEFLVSFYNNEISEKSEIFDDQFSVERPDGSNFTLKIRSTKLEDSAMYFCASPASGKSYNEQFFGPGTRLTVL.

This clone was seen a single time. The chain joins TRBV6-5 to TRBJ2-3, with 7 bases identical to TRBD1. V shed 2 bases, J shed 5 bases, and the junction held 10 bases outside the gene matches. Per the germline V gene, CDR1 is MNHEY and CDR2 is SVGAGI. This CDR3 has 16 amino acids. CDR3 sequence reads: CASSYHHQGVGDTQYF. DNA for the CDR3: TGTGCCAGCAGTTACCACCATCAGGGGGTGGGAGATACGCAGTATTTT.

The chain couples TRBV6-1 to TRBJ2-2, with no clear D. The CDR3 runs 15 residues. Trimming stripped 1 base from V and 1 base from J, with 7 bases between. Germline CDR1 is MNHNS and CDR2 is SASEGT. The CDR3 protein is CASSEGAGNTGELFF. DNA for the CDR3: TGTGCCAGCAGTGAAGGAGCTGGGAACACCGGGGAGCTGTTTTTT.

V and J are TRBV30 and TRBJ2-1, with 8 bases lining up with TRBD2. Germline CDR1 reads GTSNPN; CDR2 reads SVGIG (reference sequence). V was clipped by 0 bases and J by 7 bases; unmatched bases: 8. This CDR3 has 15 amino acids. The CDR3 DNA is TGTGCCTGGAGTGTAGTTTGGCGGGAGGAGAATGAGCAGTTCTTC. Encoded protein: CAWSVVWREENEQFF.

Written as DNA, the CDR3 is TGCAGCGCCCGTCAGCGGGGGGTATACGAGCAGTACTTC. Its translation is CSARQRGVYEQYF. V and J are TRBV29-1 and TRBJ2-7; TRBD2 matches 9 bases. Germline CDR1 is SQVTM and CDR2 is ANQGSEA. The V segment lost 7 bases and the J segment 4 bases; nucleotides outside the gene matches: 8. The CDR3 is made up of 13 amino acids.

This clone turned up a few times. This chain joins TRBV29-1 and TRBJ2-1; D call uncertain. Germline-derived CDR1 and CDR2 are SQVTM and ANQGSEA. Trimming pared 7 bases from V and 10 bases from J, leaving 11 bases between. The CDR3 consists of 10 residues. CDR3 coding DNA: TGCAGCGCCTTAGCAAGGGAGCAGTTCTTC. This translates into CSALAREQFF.

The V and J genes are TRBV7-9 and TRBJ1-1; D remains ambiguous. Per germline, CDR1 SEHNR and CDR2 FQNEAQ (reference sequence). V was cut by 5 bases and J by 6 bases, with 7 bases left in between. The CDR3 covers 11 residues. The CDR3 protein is CASSQSPEAFF. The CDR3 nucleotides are TGTGCCAGCAGCCAAAGCCCTGAAGCTTTCTTT.

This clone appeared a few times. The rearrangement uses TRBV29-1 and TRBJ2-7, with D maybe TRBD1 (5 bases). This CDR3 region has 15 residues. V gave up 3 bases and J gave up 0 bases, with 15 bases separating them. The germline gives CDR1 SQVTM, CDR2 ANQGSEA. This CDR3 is CSVEGTGFGSYEQYF. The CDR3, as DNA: TGCAGCGTTGAGGGTACAGGATTCGGCTCCTACGAGCAGTACTTC.

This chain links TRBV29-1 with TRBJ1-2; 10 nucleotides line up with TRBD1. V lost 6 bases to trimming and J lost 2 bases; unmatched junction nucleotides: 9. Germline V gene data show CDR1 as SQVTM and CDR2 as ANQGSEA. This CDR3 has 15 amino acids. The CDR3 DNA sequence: TGCAGCGTAGGGACAGGGGAAATTTGGAACTATGGCTACACCTTC. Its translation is CSVGTGEIWNYGYTF.

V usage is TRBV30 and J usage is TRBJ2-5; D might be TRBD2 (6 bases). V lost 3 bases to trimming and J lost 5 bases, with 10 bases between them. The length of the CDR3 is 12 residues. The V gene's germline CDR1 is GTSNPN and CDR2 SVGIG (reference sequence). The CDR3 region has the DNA TGTGCCTGGAGGGGGGGTCGCGAGACCCAGTACTTC. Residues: CAWRGGRETQYF.

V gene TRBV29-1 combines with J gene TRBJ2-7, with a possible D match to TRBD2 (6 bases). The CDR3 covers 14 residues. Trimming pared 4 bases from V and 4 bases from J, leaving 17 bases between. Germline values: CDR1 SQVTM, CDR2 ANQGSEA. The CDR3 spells CSVVWGTEGYEQYF. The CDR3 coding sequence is TGCAGCGTTGTATGGGGGACGGAGGGATACGAGCAGTACTTC.

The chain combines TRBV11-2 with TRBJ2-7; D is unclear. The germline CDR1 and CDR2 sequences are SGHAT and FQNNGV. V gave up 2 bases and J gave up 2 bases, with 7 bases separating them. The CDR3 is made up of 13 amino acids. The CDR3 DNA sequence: TGTGCCAGCAGCTTAACATCGGCCTACGAGCAGTACTTC. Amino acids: CASSLTSAYEQYF.

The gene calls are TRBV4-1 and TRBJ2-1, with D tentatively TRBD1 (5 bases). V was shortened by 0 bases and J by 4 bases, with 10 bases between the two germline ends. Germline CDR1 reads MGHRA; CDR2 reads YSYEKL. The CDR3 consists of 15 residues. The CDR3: CASSQDGPGYNEQFF. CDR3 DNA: TGCGCCAGCAGCCAAGACGGGCCAGGGTACAATGAGCAGTTCTTC.

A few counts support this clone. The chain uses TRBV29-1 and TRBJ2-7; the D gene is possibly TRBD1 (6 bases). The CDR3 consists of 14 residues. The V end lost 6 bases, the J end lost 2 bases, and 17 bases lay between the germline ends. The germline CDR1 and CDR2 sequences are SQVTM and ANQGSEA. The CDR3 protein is CSVGAAASPYEQYF. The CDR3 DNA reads TGCAGCGTGGGGGCAGCCGCCAGTCCCTACGAGCAGTACTTC.

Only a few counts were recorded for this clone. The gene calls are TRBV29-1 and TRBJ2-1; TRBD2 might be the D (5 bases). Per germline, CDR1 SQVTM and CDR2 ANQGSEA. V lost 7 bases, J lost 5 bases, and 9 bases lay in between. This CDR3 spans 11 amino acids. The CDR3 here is CSAAGDNEQFF. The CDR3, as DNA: TGCAGCGCCGCCGGGGACAATGAGCAGTTCTTC.

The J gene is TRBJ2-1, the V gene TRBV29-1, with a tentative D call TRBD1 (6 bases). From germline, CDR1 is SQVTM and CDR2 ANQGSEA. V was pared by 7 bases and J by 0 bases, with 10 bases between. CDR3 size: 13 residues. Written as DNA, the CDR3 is TGCAGCGCACCGACAGGCTCCTACAATGAGCAGTTCTTC. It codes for CSAPTGSYNEQFF.

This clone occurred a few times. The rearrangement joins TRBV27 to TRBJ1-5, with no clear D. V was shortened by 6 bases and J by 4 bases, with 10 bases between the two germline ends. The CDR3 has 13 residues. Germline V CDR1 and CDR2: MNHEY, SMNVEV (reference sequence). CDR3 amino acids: CASSSTLNQPQHF. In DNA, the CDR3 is TGTGCCAGCAGCTCGACCCTAAATCAGCCCCAGCATTTT.

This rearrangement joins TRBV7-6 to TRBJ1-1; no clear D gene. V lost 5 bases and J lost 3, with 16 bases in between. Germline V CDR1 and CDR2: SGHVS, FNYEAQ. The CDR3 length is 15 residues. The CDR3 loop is CASSTSPVEDTEAFF. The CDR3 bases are TGTGCCAGCAGCACCTCACCCGTGGAGGACACTGAAGCTTTCTTT.

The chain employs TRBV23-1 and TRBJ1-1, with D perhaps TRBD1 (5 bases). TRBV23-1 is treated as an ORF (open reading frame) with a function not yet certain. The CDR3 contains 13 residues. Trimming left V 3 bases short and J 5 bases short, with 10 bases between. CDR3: CASSHGGRTEAFF. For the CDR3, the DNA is TGCGCCAGCAGTCATGGGGGACGTACTGAAGCTTTCTTT.

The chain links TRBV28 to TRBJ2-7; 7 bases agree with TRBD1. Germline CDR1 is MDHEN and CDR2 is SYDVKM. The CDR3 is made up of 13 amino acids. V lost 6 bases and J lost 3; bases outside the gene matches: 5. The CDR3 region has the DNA TGTGCCAGCAGCTCTACAGGGGACTACGAGCAGTACTTC. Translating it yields CASSSTGDYEQYF.

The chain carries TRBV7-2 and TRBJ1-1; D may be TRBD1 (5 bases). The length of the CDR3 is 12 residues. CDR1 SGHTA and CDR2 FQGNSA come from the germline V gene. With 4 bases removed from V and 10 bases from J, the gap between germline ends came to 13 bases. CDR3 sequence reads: CASSSAGVGAFF. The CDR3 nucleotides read TGTGCCAGCAGCTCCGCGGGGGTCGGAGCTTTCTTT.

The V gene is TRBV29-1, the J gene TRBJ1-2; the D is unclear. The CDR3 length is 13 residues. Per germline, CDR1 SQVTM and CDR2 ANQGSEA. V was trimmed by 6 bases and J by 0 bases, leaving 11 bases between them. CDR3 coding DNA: TGCAGCGTCGGTATGGGTTCTAACTATGGCTACACCTTC. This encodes CSVGMGSNYGYTF. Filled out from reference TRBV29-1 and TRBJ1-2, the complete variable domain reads SAVISQKPSRDICQRGTSLTIQCQVDSQVTMMFWYRQQPGQSLTLIATANQGSEATYESGFVIDKFPISRPNLTFSTLTVSNMSPEDSSIYLCSVGMGSNYGYTFGSGTRLTVV.

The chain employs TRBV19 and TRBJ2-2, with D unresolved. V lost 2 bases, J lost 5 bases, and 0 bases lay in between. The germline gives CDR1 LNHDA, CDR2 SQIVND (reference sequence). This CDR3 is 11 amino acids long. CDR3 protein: CASSITGELFF. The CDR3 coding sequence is TGTGCCAGTAGTATAACCGGGGAGCTGTTTTTT.